Sequencing of this T cell receptor beta chain was carried out in a study of cytomegalovirus exposure and HLA in healthy donors (dated by TCRdb to about 2017). With regard to the full study: In an earlier analysis of 550 to 750 of the donors, roughly 300 Gb of sequence data and approximately 100 million unique TCR beta sequences from 150 million to 200 million T cells were reported. The study combined high-throughput TCR immunosequencing, statistical association of individual TCRs with disease status, and machine learning to predict cytomegalovirus infection status. On average, roughly 250,000 unique TCR beta nucleotide sequences were sequenced per donor among fewer than 500 genotyped donors of the cohort, with around 19% of those sequences being non-productive. To study patterns of TCR occurrence, a later analysis re-analyzed previously published TCR beta repertoires from more than 550 donors and added high-resolution HLA genotyping. A later genetic analysis took genome-wide SNP genotypes for about 55% of the roughly 670 donors and used that subset as a discovery cohort. Donor age, sex, ethnicity and CMV serostatus were collected together with the repertoire data. An early release covering roughly 600 HLA-typed donors comprised about 290 gigabases of sequencing data and around 80 million unique TCR sequences. HLA typing covered class I and class II loci at four-digit resolution. Of the roughly 400 genotyped donors, approximately 80% fell in the genetic ancestry cluster associated with self-reported Caucasian donors. In the later analysis, no new phenotypic data were used to find candidate immune exposures; instead, reliance was placed on TCR beta sequences and their occurrence across donors. Roughly 5 DR-DQ haplotypes were treated as single units for association and clustering because of strong linkage in the cohort. Besides the first cohort of under 700 subjects, a separate validation cohort made up of roughly 120 different subjects was used. The number of donors typed differed by locus, with 629-630 for A, B, C, DRB1 and DQB1, roughly 520 for DQA1, nearly 610 for DPA1, and about 450 for DPB1. Every repertoire in the discovery cohort had been generated on one and the same sequencing platform. An earlier analysis of 500 to 650 of the donors applied high-throughput TCR beta sequencing to assess whether each TCR beta V gene segment acted as functional or pseudogenic. The study aimed to test whether signatures of past pathogen exposure could be identified by cataloging public T cell receptors. The study profiled the T cell repertoires of around 700 subjects by immunosequencing and related them to cytomegalovirus serostatus. The paper's findings and limits, for the study overall: In a later genetic analysis, a missense DCLRE1C variant was associated with V-gene and J-gene trimming of TCR beta chains, and the association was replicated in an independent cohort. Immune exposure information for the cohort was limited to CMV serostatus. In a later analysis, the rate of TCR association differed among HLA loci, with DRB1 alleles having the most associated TCRs and HLA-C alleles having the fewest. The presence/absence analyses assumed that sequencing depth was roughly uniform across donors, and that assumption may not be true. Correlated functional status among segregating V segments might be attributable to linkage disequilibrium, but an unknown experimental factor could not be ruled out. Most TCR sequences were seen in very few donors, while some public TCRs were found in many individuals. Because counts were too low, approximately 15 rarely observed V segments, including chromosome 9 orphons, were excluded from the earlier analysis of under 650 of the donors. When HLA alleles, especially DR and DQ, strongly co-occurred, attributing TCR associations to individual alleles was difficult. In this cohort, only TCR beta chains were sequenced, and detectable features were limited by the absence of alpha or paired-chain data. Because some donors lacked HLA typing at each locus, the association tests relied only on the typed subset. A later genetic analysis reported fewer N-insertions in productive TCRs among donors in an Asian-associated ancestry cluster than the roughly 720-donor mean. The classifier was reported to diagnose cytomegalovirus status with high specificity and sensitivity in both the original and validation cohorts. According to the authors, the approach could potentially be generalized to other disease states and immunological phenotypes. In a later analysis, most CMV-associated TCR beta chains were found to appear HLA-restricted, with HLA associations seemingly driven largely by CMV exposure. The study gave a list of more than 150 TCR beta chains associated with cytomegalovirus. An earlier analysis of some 590 of the donors showed that most TCR beta V segments appeared in productive rearrangements either about 87% or about 30% of the time, which broadly matched IMGT annotations. Because the 87-base-pair reads could not distinguish some IMGT-functional V segments, including TRBV6-2 and TRBV6-3, those segments were excluded. A further reported finding was that TCR beta sequences accurately predicted the HLA-A and HLA-B alleles for most subjects in the first cohort. In a later analysis, HLA-associated TCR beta chains were found to be more clonally expanded and to have lower generation probabilities than equally common non-associated chains. A few of the identified cytomegalovirus-associated TCR beta chains were confirmed in vitro to be specific for cytomegalovirus antigens. In a later analysis, more than 15,000 TCR beta sequences were associated with specific HLA alleles at a false discovery rate of 0.05. In a later analysis, several top co-occurrence clusters were reported to appear linked to parvovirus B19, influenza, CMV and Epstein-Barr virus. The sequencing pipeline was judged likely to have produced a cluster of highly shared sequence variants as a technical artifact.

The cohort comprised under 700 healthy bone marrow donors. At the time of sampling, every cohort member was nominally healthy, though immune exposures that went unrecorded were likely present. The donor tested CMV seropositive and was one of the 289 seropositive cohort members. Each donor provided a peripheral blood sample, and peripheral blood mononuclear cells were used for TCR beta sequencing. The Qiagen DNeasy Blood Extraction Kit was used to extract genomic DNA from the blood cell samples. V loses 5 bases at its end and J loses 1 base; junction bases beyond the gene matches: 4. CDR1 is given as SGHTA and CDR2 as FQGNSA, both from the germline V gene. The CDR3 numbers 15 residues from cysteine through phenylalanine. This entry keeps only the CDR3 DNA: 45 bases, framed from base 1. This clone was observed a few times. The specificity of this receptor is unknown. Within one base of it there is no much larger clone, and no base qualities were kept.

The library was made by the immunoSEQ multiplex PCR assay. The multiplex PCR relied on a mix of 60 forward primers for TCR Vbeta segments and 13 reverse primers for TCR Jbeta segments. The CDR3 region of rearranged TCR beta genes was amplified from genomic DNA by a multiplex PCR assay. Amplified TCR beta libraries were sequenced as 87-base-pair reads on the Illumina HiSeq System. The authors processed their data as follows. A later analysis counted about 80 million unique TCR beta chains across the approximately 700 repertoires, and some 11 million of these chains were shared by at least two donors. A nearest-neighbor algorithm error-corrected the raw reads and collapsed the reads into unique sequences, merging closely related sequences to remove PCR and sequencing errors. To assign V, D and J gene segments, CDR3 sequences were aligned to IMGT reference sequences. For a sequence to be retained, a match of at least six nucleotides was required to both a V gene segment and a J gene segment. Rearrangements were called productive when the CDR3 lacked stop codons and stayed in frame with V and J; all others were non-productive. CDR3 was defined by IMGT convention, running from the second conserved V-encoded cysteine to the conserved J-encoded phenylalanine. The earlier analysis of 500 to 750 of the donors excluded any sequence lacking an unambiguous match to a single V gene segment. In an earlier analysis of a few hundred of the donors, V segments were called functional above 56.7% productive rearrangements and were called segregating when the between-donor standard deviation exceeded 5%. A statistical classification framework was developed to diagnose cytomegalovirus status using the catalog of TCR beta chain sequences. In a later analysis, TCR nucleotide sequences were compared against IMGT/GENE-DB human TR gene sequences so that V and J genes could be assigned. In a later analysis, CDR3 sequences and most-parsimonious VDJ recombination scenarios were assigned using the TCRdist pipeline. A later analysis defined each TCR beta chain by its CDR3 amino acid sequence plus V-gene family, and excluded reads lacking a unique V-gene family. As a way to deal with suspected cross-contamination and a sequencing artifact, a later analysis dropped hundreds of nucleotide sequences that were highly shared and had low generation probability. In a later analysis, a clonal expansion index for each public chain was calculated from normalized within-repertoire ranks of inferred template counts. Generation probabilities in a later analysis came from a VDJ recombination model fitted to out-of-frame rearrangements, and those results were checked against IGoR. A later analysis scored TCR-TCR, TCR-HLA and TCR-CMV co-occurrence with hypergeometric tests, applying a repertoire-size bias correction to TCR pairs. False discovery rates were estimated in a later analysis by permuting HLA or CMV assignments 20 times. In a later analysis, co-occurring TCRs were grouped using DBSCAN, and TCRdist sequence similarity was added for clustering within HLA-allele-positive subsets. Repertoires with fewer than 30,000 or more than 120,000 public chains were left out of co-occurrence clustering, as were four to six repertoires with anomalous nucleotide sharing. This is the immuneACCESS table as TCRdb keeps it, with only in-frame sequences that have V and J called. A part of the clones is gone; compared with another copy, unresolved V genes explain less than half, and the rest is unexplained. For V, J and clone size, that table is used; D and trimming come from the DNA. A total of tens of thousands of clones appear in this sample, 9.5% to 13% of them only once. The ten top clones hold approximately 25% of the sample.

The sequencing sample was made of PBMCs. The receptor was derived from a man in his 60s in good health and CMV-seropositive. The chain couples TRBV7-2 to TRBJ1-4; 7 central bases correspond to TRBD1. In nucleotide form, the sequence is TGTGCCAGCAGCCTGACAGGGTTAACTAATGAAAAACTGTTTTTT. Translation gives CASSLTGLTNEKLFF.